This T cell receptor (beta chain) was recorded in a study of cytomegalovirus exposure and HLA in healthy donors. After removal of 6 bases from V and 4 bases from J, the junction contained 5 bases not matched to a gene. Germline CDR1 reads MNHNS; CDR2 reads SASEGT. The CDR3 contains 14 residues. Whole-study results and caveats: Roughly uniform sequencing depth across donors was assumed, possibly incorrectly.

Though probably carrying unrecorded immune exposures, donors were nominally healthy at sampling. In the case of this clone: The antigen is not known.

Researchers ran the PCR with 60 Vbeta and 13 Jbeta primers. Some clones are missing from TCRdb's copy, which holds only in-frame ones; the method was immunoSEQ multiplex PCR. Recorded for this sample: about 160,000 clones. The TCR was taken from a man aged 25-40 years in good health and CMV-seronegative. Source material: PBMCs. The chain is built from TRBV6-1 and TRBJ2-5, with TRBD1 matching over 10 bases. This chain's CDR3 is CASSPGQGTETQYF. Here the CDR3 DNA reads TGTGCCAGCAGCCCGGGACAGGGGACAGAGACCCAGTACTTC.